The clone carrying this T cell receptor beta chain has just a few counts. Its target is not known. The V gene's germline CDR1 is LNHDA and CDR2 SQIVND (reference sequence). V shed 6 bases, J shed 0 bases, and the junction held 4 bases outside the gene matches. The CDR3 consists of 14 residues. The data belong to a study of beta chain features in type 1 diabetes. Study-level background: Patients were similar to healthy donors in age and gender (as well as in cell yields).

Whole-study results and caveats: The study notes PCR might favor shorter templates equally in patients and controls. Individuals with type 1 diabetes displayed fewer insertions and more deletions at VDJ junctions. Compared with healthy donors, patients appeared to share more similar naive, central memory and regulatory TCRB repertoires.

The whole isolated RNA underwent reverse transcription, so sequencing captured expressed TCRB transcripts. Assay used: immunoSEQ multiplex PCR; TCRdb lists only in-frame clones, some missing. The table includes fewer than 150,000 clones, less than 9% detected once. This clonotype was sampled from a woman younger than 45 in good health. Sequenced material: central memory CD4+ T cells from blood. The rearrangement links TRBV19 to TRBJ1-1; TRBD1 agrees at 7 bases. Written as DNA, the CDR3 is TGTGCCAGTAGCCCGACAGGGTTGAACACTGAAGCTTTCTTT. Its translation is CASSPTGLNTEAFF.